These T cell receptor beta chains were read from a single sample in a study of CD8 T cells in Susac syndrome. Each CDR3 protein is one row after TCRdb ran MiXCR on the immunoSEQ multiplex PCR reads. The sample records 150,000 to 200,000 distinct CDR3 sequences, 80% to 95% being singletons. Sequencing used CD4+ T cells from PBMCs. The receptors were gathered from a human donor in good health. Each CDR3 is given with its conserved first and last residue. The order of the fields is clone size, V gene, D gene, J gene, CDR3 protein, CDR3 DNA. D genes are given only for firm matches. Clone size appears in some rows only: once, few, many, or a class for an expanded clone.

-	TRBV6-5	-	TRBJ1-2	CASSYVWVAFGHGYTF	TGTGCCAGCAGTTACGTATGGGTAGCGTTCGGGCATGGCTACACCTTC
-	TRBV19	TRBD1	TRBJ2-7	CAAGQGIYEQYF	TGTGCCGCTGGACAGGGGATTTACGAGCAGTACTTC
-	TRBV12-3/TRBV12-4	-	TRBJ2-2	CASGRGVGTGELFF	TGTGCCAGCGGTCGAGGGGTTGGGACCGGGGAGCTGTTTTTT
-	TRBV4-1	TRBD1	TRBJ2-7	CASSPGTGIGEQYF	TGCGCCAGCAGCCCCGGGACAGGTATTGGCGAGCAGTACTTC
-	TRBV6-5	TRBD2	TRBJ2-7	CASSGLAESYEQYF	TGTGCCAGCAGTGGACTAGCGGAGTCCTACGAGCAGTACTTC
-	TRBV7-2	TRBD1	TRBJ1-5	CASSPSTGSNQPQHF	TGTGCCAGCAGCCCGTCGACAGGGAGCAATCAGCCCCAGCATTTT
-	TRBV9	-	TRBJ2-7	CASGVSGDSYEQYF	TGTGCCAGCGGAGTTTCAGGGGACTCCTACGAGCAGTACTTC
-	TRBV14	-	TRBJ1-3	CASSRQGNTIYF	TGTGCCAGCTCACGACAGGGAAACACCATATATTTT
-	TRBV12-3/TRBV12-4	TRBD1	TRBJ1-5	CASRPQQGNQPQHF	TGTGCCAGCAGGCCCCAACAGGGGAATCAGCCCCAGCATTTT
once	TRBV15	-	TRBJ2-5	CATSRVEETQYF	TGTGCCACCAGCAGAGTAGAAGAGACCCAGTACTTC
-	TRBV29-1	-	TRBJ2-5	CSVPWGSQETQYF	TGCAGCGTCCCGTGGGGTTCCCAAGAGACCCAGTACTTC
once	TRBV6-6	TRBD1	TRBJ2-2	CASSYGQGYTGELFF	TGTGCCAGCAGTTACGGACAGGGGTACACCGGGGAGCTGTTTTTT
-	TRBV20-1	-	TRBJ1-2	CSARLWTDNYGYTF	TGCAGTGCTAGACTTTGGACGGATAACTATGGCTACACCTTC
-	TRBV10-3	TRBD1	TRBJ2-3	CAIRPGQGASDTQYF	TGTGCCATCAGGCCGGGACAGGGGGCATCAGATACGCAGTATTTT
-	TRBV5-1	TRBD2	TRBJ2-2	CASSFGGASSVGELFF	TGCGCCAGCAGCTTCGGGGGGGCGTCATCGGTCGGGGAGCTGTTTTTT
-	TRBV24-1	-	TRBJ1-1	CATSVWPGAEAFF	TGTGCCACCAGTGTCTGGCCGGGGGCTGAAGCTTTCTTT
-	TRBV3-1	TRBD2	TRBJ2-1	CASSQDRWTSGPKGHRYYNEQFF	TGTGCCAGCAGCCAAGATCGGTGGACTAGCGGGCCGAAAGGGCATCGCTACTACAATGAGCAGTTCTTC
-	TRBV13	-	TRBJ2-7	CASSLLPGPTYEQYF	TGTGCCAGCAGCTTATTACCCGGACCGACATACGAGCAGTACTTC
-	TRBV20-1	-	TRBJ1-4	CSASISANEKLFF	TGCAGTGCTAGTATCTCGGCTAATGAAAAACTGTTTTTT
-	TRBV5-1	-	TRBJ1-1	CASSLQGIRNTEAFF	TGCGCCAGCAGCTTGCAGGGCATACGGAACACTGAAGCTTTCTTT
-	TRBV15	-	TRBJ1-1	CATSRVQGAAFF	TGTGCCACCAGCAGAGTTCAGGGTGCAGCTTTCTTT
-	TRBV5-1	TRBD2	TRBJ2-3	CAGSRGGQGVDTQYF	TGCGCCGGCAGCCGGGGGGGCCAGGGAGTAGATACGCAGTATTTT
-	TRBV12-3/TRBV12-4	TRBD2	TRBJ2-1	CASSNPQRGGYNEQFF	TGTGCCAGCAGTAACCCCCAGCGGGGGGGGTACAATGAGCAGTTCTTC
-	TRBV29-1	-	TRBJ2-3	CSAERPEGGPDTQYF	TGCAGCGCAGAACGACCAGAGGGTGGGCCAGATACGCAGTATTTT
-	TRBV9	TRBD1	TRBJ1-1	CASSEQGANTEAFF	TGTGCCAGCAGCGAACAGGGGGCGAACACTGAAGCTTTCTTT
once	TRBV7-9	-	TRBJ2-7	CASSLRGRGGYEQYF	TGTGCCAGCAGCTTACGGGGGAGAGGGGGGTACGAGCAGTACTTC
once	TRBV20-1	-	TRBJ1-1	CSAPPGHLMNTEAFF	TGCAGTGCCCCACCGGGACACCTGATGAACACTGAAGCTTTCTTT
-	TRBV21-1	-	TRBJ2-1	CASSKAARGNEQFF	TGTGCCAGCAGCAAAGCGGCGCGGGGCAATGAGCAGTTCTTC
-	TRBV9	-	TRBJ2-7	CASSPEMGGEQYF	TGTGCCAGCAGCCCCGAAATGGGGGGCGAGCAGTACTTC
few	TRBV28	TRBD2	TRBJ2-5	CASSPSGGQETQYF	TGTGCCAGCAGCCCTAGCGGGGGCCAAGAGACCCAGTACTTC
-	TRBV11-2	-	TRBJ2-7	CASSLVAGGSYEQYF	TGTGCCAGCAGCTTAGTTGCAGGGGGGTCCTACGAGCAGTACTTC
once	TRBV5-1	TRBD2	TRBJ2-5	CASSTGTSRETQYF	TGCGCCAGCAGCACCGGGACTAGCAGGGAGACCCAGTACTTC